This T cell receptor beta chain was sequenced during a study of OX40 agonist ivuxolimab in advanced cancers. Findings and limits, study-wide: With doses of 0.1 to 3.0 mg/kg, CD4+ and CD8+ blood T cells had undergone clonal expansion by week 6. Antigen specificity remained undetermined for the expanded peripheral T cells.

Notes on this clone: Its specificity is unknown.

Libraries were prepared by immunoSEQ multiplex PCR; TCRdb keeps only in-frame clonotypes and omits some of them. The sample holds 75,000 to 100,000 clones, about 80% seen once. CDR1 and CDR2 (germline): SGHNT, YENEEA. This CDR3 region has 14 residues. V lost 4 bases to trimming and J lost 5 bases; unmatched junction nucleotides: 7. Drawing of blood for sampling happened at baseline, at cycle 4 day 1, and at cycle 7 day 1. The sequencing used CD4+ or CD8+ T cells sorted from blood, collected in a trial of the OX40 agonist ivuxolimab. This receptor was obtained from an adult with an advanced solid tumor such as melanoma, head and neck, liver or kidney cancer. The chain recombines TRBV11-3 with TRBJ2-7, with 8 bases fitting TRBD1. As DNA, the CDR3 is TGTGCCAGCAGCTCCGGACAGGGTAGACACGAGCAGTACTTC. Protein sequence: CASSSGQGRHEQYF.